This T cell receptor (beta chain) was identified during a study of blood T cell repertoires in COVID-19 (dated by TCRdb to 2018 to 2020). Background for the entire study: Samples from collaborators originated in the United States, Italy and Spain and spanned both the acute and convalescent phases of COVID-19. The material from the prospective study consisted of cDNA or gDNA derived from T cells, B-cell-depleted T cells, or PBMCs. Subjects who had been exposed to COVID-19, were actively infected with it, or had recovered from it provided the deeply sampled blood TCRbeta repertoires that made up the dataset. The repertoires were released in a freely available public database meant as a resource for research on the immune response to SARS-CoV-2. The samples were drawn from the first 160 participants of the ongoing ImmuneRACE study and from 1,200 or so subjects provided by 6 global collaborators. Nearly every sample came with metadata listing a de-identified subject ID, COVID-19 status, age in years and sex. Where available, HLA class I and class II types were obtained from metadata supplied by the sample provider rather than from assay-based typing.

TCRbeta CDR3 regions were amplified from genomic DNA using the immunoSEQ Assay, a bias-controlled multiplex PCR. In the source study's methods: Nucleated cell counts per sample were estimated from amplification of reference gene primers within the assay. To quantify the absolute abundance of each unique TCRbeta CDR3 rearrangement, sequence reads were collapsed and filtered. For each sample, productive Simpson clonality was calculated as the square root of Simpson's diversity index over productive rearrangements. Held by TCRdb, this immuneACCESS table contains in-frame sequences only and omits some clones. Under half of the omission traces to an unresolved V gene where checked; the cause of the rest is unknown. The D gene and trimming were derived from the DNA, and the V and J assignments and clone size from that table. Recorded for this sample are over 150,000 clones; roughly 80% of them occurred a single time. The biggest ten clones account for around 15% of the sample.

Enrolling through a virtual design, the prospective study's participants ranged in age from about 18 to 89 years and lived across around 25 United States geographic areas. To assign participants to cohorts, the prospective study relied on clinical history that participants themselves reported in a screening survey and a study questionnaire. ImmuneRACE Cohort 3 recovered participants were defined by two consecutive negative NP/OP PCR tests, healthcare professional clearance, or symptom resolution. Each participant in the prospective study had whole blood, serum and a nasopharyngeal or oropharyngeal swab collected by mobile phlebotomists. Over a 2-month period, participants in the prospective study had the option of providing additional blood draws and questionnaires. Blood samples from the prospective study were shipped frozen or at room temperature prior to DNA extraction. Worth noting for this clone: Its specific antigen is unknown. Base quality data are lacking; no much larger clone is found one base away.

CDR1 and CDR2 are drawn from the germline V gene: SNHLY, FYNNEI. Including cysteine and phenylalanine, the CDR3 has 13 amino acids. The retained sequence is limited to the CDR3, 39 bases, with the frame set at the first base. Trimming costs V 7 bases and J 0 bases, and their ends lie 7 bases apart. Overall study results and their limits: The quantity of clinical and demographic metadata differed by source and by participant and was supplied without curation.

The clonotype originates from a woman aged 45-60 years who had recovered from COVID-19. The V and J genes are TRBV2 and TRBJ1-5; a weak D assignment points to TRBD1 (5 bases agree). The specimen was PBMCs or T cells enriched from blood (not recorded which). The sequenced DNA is TGTGCCAGCAACAGGATTAGCAATCAGCCCCAGCATTTT. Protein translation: CASNRISNQPQHF.